Listed here are 22 T cell receptor beta chains from one sample, sequenced in a study of T cells in localized non-small cell lung cancer. Clones were read by immunoSEQ multiplex PCR, and TCRdb kept only the in-frame ones, dropping some. Counted here are approximately 6,000 clones, 80% to 90% occurring once; the ten biggest clones make up more than 50%. Sequencing was performed on peripheral blood mononuclear cells, taken before any cancer treatment. These receptors all come from a female donor aged 60 or older with stage II lung adenocarcinoma.

The chain employs TRBV19 and TRBJ2-5; 7 nucleotides agree with TRBD1. V trimming: 7 bases; J trimming: 2 bases; junction bases outside the gene matches: 4. The germline V gene has CDR1 LNHDA and CDR2 SQIVND (reference sequence). The CDR3 spans 13 residues. The CDR3 reads CASTLDRQETQYF. The CDR3, as DNA: TGTGCCAGTACACTGGACAGGCAAGAGACCCAGTACTTC.

This chain links TRBV18 with TRBJ2-5; maybe TRBD2 (5 bases). Trimming left V 4 bases short and J 1 base short, with 10 bases between. CDR1 is KGHSH and CDR2 is LQKENI in the germline V gene. This CDR3 is 14 amino acids long. The CDR3 DNA follows: TGTGCCAGCTCACTACGGGGAGCCCAAGAGACCCAGTACTTC. It yields the protein CASSLRGAQETQYF.

The gene calls are TRBV5-4 and TRBJ1-1, with 8 bases fitting TRBD1. CDR3 size: 15 residues. With V trimmed by 5 bases and J by 4 bases, 10 bases remained unmatched. Germline values: CDR1 SGHNT, CDR2 YYREEE (reference sequence). This CDR3 reads CASRTSGQGGTEAFF. The CDR3 region has the DNA TGTGCCAGCAGAACTTCCGGACAGGGTGGCACTGAAGCTTTCTTT.

This chain links TRBV7-2 with TRBJ1-3; 9 positions match TRBD1. Germline V gene sequence: CDR1 SGHTA, CDR2 FQGNSA. This CDR3 has 14 residues. V gave up 1 base and J gave up 8 bases; unmatched junction bases: 3. The DNA for the CDR3 is TGTGCCAGCAGCTTAGGACAGGGGGGGCACACCATATATTTT. Translation gives CASSLGQGGHTIYF. The whole variable domain, remainder taken from reference TRBV7-2 and TRBJ1-3, is GAGVSQSPSNKVTEKGKDVELRCDPISGHTALYWYRQSLGQGLEFLIYFQGNSAPDKSGLPSDRFSAERTGGSVSTLTIQRTQQEDSAVYLCASSLGQGGHTIYFGEGSWLTVV.

The genes are TRBV5-5 and TRBJ1-2, with no clear D. This CDR3 spans 12 amino acids. Deletions cut 7 bases from V and 0 bases from J, with 7 bases between. From germline, CDR1 is SGHKS and CDR2 YYEKEE (reference sequence). For the CDR3, the DNA is TGTGCCAGCGGGGAGACTAACTATGGCTACACCTTC. It yields the protein CASGETNYGYTF. Looking up the rest from reference TRBV5-5 and TRBJ1-2 gives the full variable domain: DAGVTQSPTHLIKTRGQQVTLRCSPISGHKSVSWYQQVLGQGPQFIFQYYEKEERGRGNFPDRFSARQFPNYSSELNVNALLLGDSALYLCASGETNYGYTFGSGTRLTVV.

In its sample, this clone was seen once. The CDR3 nucleotides are TGTGCCAGCAGCCGACAGGGTCCCACTGAAGCTTTCTTT. It is translated as CASSRQGPTEAFF. The V and J genes are TRBV6-1 and TRBJ1-1; 7 nucleotides agree with TRBD1. Germline V gene data show CDR1 as MNHNS and CDR2 as SASEGT. V shed 6 bases, J shed 4 bases, and the junction held 5 bases outside the gene matches. The CDR3 extends over 13 amino acids.

This clone appeared a few times. The chain recombines TRBV10-3 with TRBJ2-2; possible D gene TRBD2, 6 bases. Germline values: CDR1 ENHRY, CDR2 SYGVKD. This CDR3 region has 16 residues. Trimming removed 0 bases from V and 6 bases from J, with 14 bases in between. CDR3 in amino acids: CAISESGGRGSGELFF. CDR3 nucleotides: TGTGCCATCAGTGAGTCAGGAGGGAGAGGGTCCGGGGAGCTGTTTTTT.

CDR3: CASSIGPAYGYTF. In DNA, the CDR3 is TGTGCCAGTAGTATAGGCCCGGCCTATGGCTACACCTTC. This chain links TRBV19 with TRBJ1-2; no firm D call. Per the germline V gene, CDR1 is LNHDA and CDR2 is SQIVND (reference sequence). Trimming cost V 1 base and J 4 bases, with 7 bases left between them. This CDR3 comprises 13 residues.

The J gene is TRBJ1-2, the V gene TRBV7-6; D is ambiguous. V gave up 5 bases and J gave up 4 bases, with 20 bases separating them. This CDR3 has 16 amino acids. Germline CDR1 SGHVS, CDR2 FNYEAQ. CDR3 in amino acids: CASSGGQSRKTYGYTF. The DNA of the CDR3 is TGTGCCAGCAGCGGAGGGCAATCTCGAAAGACCTATGGCTACACCTTC.

This chain connects TRBV2 to TRBJ2-1; 7 nucleotides match TRBD2. The V and J ends lost 3 bases and 2 bases, in that order; junction bases with no gene match: 7. Germline V gives CDR1 SNHLY, CDR2 FYNNEI. CDR3 length: 16 amino acids. CDR3 nucleotides: TGTGCCAGCAGTGAGGGGGTGGCGGGGGCCTACAATGAGCAGTTCTTC. Encoded protein: CASSEGVAGAYNEQFF.

The chain employs TRBV7-3 and TRBJ2-2, with 7 nucleotides matching TRBD2. V gave up 2 bases and J gave up 8 bases; unmatched junction bases: 8. CDR3 length: 15 amino acids. Germline loops: CDR1 SGHTA, CDR2 FQGTGA. The CDR3 reads CASSLGTIDTGELFF. As DNA, the CDR3 is TGTGCCAGCAGCTTAGGGACTATCGATACTGGGGAGCTGTTTTTT.

This clone was counted a few times. The chain has TRBV4-2 and TRBJ2-7; 7 nucleotides agree with TRBD1. From germline, CDR1 is LGHNA and CDR2 YNFKEQ. The CDR3 length is 16 residues. V lost 4 bases, J lost 6 bases, and 15 bases stayed unmatched. This CDR3 is CASSPRGKGAVGEQYV. DNA for the CDR3: TGTGCCAGCAGCCCCCGGGGAAAGGGGGCGGTAGGCGAGCAGTACGTC.

V gene TRBV6-1 combines with J gene TRBJ2-1, with 10 bases that match TRBD2. The CDR3 extends over 15 amino acids. V was clipped by 7 bases and J by 4 bases; unmatched bases: 7. Germline V CDR1 and CDR2: MNHNS, SASEGT. The CDR3 spells CASILTSGYYNEQFF. The CDR3 DNA reads TGTGCCAGCATCTTGACTAGCGGGTATTACAATGAGCAGTTCTTC.

This chain links TRBV5-8 with TRBJ1-5; D is perhaps TRBD1 (6 bases). Germline values: CDR1 SGHTS, CDR2 YDEGEE. This CDR3 is built from 14 residues. V was shortened by 4 bases and J by 6 bases, with 14 bases between the two germline ends. This chain's CDR3 is CASSPAGAGQPQHF. As DNA, the CDR3 is TGTGCCAGCAGCCCCGCAGGGGCGGGTCAGCCCCAGCATTTT. The full variable domain, with the rest looked up from reference TRBV5-8 and TRBJ1-5, is EAGVTQSPTHLIKTRGQQATLRCSPISGHTSVYWYQQALGLGLQFLLWYDEGEERNRGNFPPRFSGRQFPNYSSELNVNALELEDSALYLCASSPAGAGQPQHFGDGTRLSIL.

This clone was recorded a few times. The rearrangement links TRBV27 to TRBJ2-2; TRBD2 aligns across 11 bases. The germline CDR1 and CDR2 sequences are MNHEY and SMNVEV (reference sequence). The CDR3 loop spans 15 amino acids. The V gene end was trimmed by 5 bases and the J gene end by 6 bases; junction bases not matched to a gene: 5. CDR3 sequence: CASSATSGTPGELFF. In nucleotides, the CDR3 is TGTGCCAGCAGTGCGACTAGCGGGACCCCCGGGGAGCTGTTTTTT.

The chain uses TRBV9 and TRBJ2-5, with a possible D match to TRBD2 (6 bases). The CDR3 loop spans 14 amino acids. V was cut by 0 bases and J by 2 bases, with 8 bases left in between. In germline, CDR1 is SGDLS, CDR2 YYNGEE. The CDR3 bases are TGTGCCAGCAGCGTAGGCCGGGGGCAAGAGACCCAGTACTTC. It is translated as CASSVGRGQETQYF.

This chain links TRBV29-1 with TRBJ2-7; the D gene could be TRBD1 or TRBD2 (5 bases each). CDR3 size: 13 residues. The germline V gene has CDR1 SQVTM and CDR2 ANQGSEA. Trimming shortened V by 4 bases and J by 4 bases, and 14 bases separated the two germline ends. CDR3 nucleotide sequence: TGCAGCGTTGCAGCTGGGGACGATTACGAGCAGTACTTC. It is translated as CSVAAGDDYEQYF.

The chain employs TRBV19 and TRBJ2-1, with 10 bases that match TRBD2. The length of the CDR3 is 15 residues. Germline CDR1 is LNHDA and CDR2 is SQIVND (reference sequence). V trimming: 3 bases; J trimming: 4 bases; junction bases outside the gene matches: 3. CDR3 protein: CASSIGTSVYNEQFF. CDR3 nucleotide sequence: TGTGCCAGTAGTATCGGGACTAGCGTTTACAATGAGCAGTTCTTC.

This rearrangement joins TRBV19 to TRBJ2-1; 11 nucleotides match TRBD1. CDR3 length equals 13 residues. The germline V gene has CDR1 LNHDA and CDR2 SQIVND (reference sequence). Trimming took 3 bases from V and 9 from J; bases not matched to a gene: 1. The DNA for the CDR3 is TGTGCCAGTAGTATGGGGACAGGGGGTGAGCAGTTCTTC. Its translation is CASSMGTGGEQFF. Full variable domain (outside the CDR3, taken from reference TRBV19 and TRBJ2-1): DGGITQSPKYLFRKEGQNVTLSCEQNLNHDAMYWYRQDPGQGLRLIYYSQIVNDFQKGDIAEGYSVSREKKESFPLTVTSAQKNPTAFYLCASSMGTGGEQFFGPGTRLTVL.

The V gene is TRBV6-1, the J gene TRBJ1-4, with D unclear. Trimming stripped 6 bases from V and 8 bases from J, with 16 bases between. Germline V gene data show CDR1 as MNHNS and CDR2 as SASEGT. The CDR3 loop spans 14 amino acids. Written as DNA, the CDR3 is TGTGCCAGCAGCTCGGGGAAGGGATGGGAAAAACTGTTTTTT. This encodes CASSSGKGWEKLFF.

The chain's CDR3 is CASRDSLGPGELFF. The CDR3 DNA reads as TGTGCCAGCCGGGACAGCTTAGGCCCCGGGGAGCTGTTTTTT. The J gene is TRBJ2-2, the V gene TRBV28; TRBD1 agrees at 7 bases. Losses at the gene ends were 8 bases for V and 6 bases for J; bases not matched to a gene: 9. Looked up from germline, CDR1 is MDHEN and CDR2 is SYDVKM. The CDR3 has 14 amino acids.

The V call is TRBV7-8, the J call TRBJ1-1, with D possibly being TRBD1 (5 bases). Germline CDR1 and CDR2: SGHVS and FQNEAQ. The CDR3 runs to 15 residues. Trimming removed 2 bases at V and 0 bases at J, with 10 bases between. The CDR3 here is CASSLKRQLNTEAFF. CDR3 bases: TGTGCCAGCAGCTTAAAGAGACAGCTGAACACTGAAGCTTTCTTT. Together with reference TRBV7-8 and TRBJ1-1, the CDR3 gives the full variable domain: GAGVSQSPRYKVAKRGQDVALRCDPISGHVSLFWYQQALGQGPEFLTYFQNEAQLDKSGLPSDRFFAERPEGSVSTLKIQRTQQEDSAVYLCASSLKRQLNTEAFFGQGTRLTVV.